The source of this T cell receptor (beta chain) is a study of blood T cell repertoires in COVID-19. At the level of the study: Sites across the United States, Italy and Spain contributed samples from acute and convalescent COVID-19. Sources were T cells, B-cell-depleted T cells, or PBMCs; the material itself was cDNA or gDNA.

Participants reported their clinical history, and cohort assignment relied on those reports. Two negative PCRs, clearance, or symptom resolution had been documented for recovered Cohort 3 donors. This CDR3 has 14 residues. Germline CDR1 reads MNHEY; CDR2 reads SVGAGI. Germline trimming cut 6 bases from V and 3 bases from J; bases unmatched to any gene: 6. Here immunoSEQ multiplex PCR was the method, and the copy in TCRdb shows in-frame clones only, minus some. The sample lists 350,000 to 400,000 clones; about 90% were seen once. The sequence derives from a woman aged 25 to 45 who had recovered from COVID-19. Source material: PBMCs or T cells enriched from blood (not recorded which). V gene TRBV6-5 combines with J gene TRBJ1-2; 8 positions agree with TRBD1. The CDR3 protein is CASSLQGGDYGYTF. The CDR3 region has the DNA TGTGCCAGCAGCCTACAGGGGGGCGACTATGGCTACACCTTC.